Listed below are T cell receptor beta chains from one sample, sequenced in a study of shared clonotypes between healthy human individuals. TCRdb's copy holds only in-frame clones and misses some; the assay was immunoSEQ multiplex PCR. Of just under 350,000 clones in the sample, roughly 70% were seen once. Sequencing was performed on memory CD4+ T cells sorted from blood. All receptors derive from a man aged 25 to 45 in good health. Each CDR3 is given with its conserved first and last residue. D genes are given only for firm matches. Not every row has a clone size; where given, it reads once, few, many or a size class.

NA,TRBV18,NA,TRBJ1-1,CASSPQSGENTEAFF,TGTGCCAGCTCACCACAGTCAGGGGAGAACACTGAAGCTTTCTTT
NA,TRBV5-3,NA,TRBJ1-6,CARKWLFGGPYNSPLHF,TGTGCCAGAAAATGGTTATTCGGGGGCCCTTATAATTCACCCCTCCACTTT
NA,TRBV18,NA,TRBJ2-7,CASSSNTDYEQYF,TGTGCCAGCTCATCCAATACGGACTACGAGCAGTACTTC
NA,TRBV4-1,NA,TRBJ1-5,CASSQVWGSNQPQHF,TGCGCCAGCAGCCAGGTATGGGGGAGCAATCAGCCCCAGCATTTT
once,TRBV7-2,NA,TRBJ2-7,CASSLVNSHYEQYF,TGTGCCAGCAGCTTAGTTAACAGCCACTACGAGCAGTACTTC
NA,TRBV29-1,NA,TRBJ2-7,CSVVKGGEASF,TGCAGCGTTGTTAAAGGGGGGGAGGCGAGTTTC
NA,TRBV28,TRBD1,TRBJ1-4,CARGAQGVRKDEKLFF,TGTGCCAGGGGGGCACAGGGGGTGAGAAAGGATGAAAAACTGTTTTTT
few,TRBV11-2,TRBD1,TRBJ2-7,CASSSVRDRGEQYF,TGTGCCAGCAGCTCGGTCCGGGACAGGGGAGAGCAGTACTTC
few,TRBV18,NA,TRBJ1-3,CASSPSGTSGNTIYF,TGTGCCAGCTCACCCTCCGGGACCTCTGGAAACACCATATATTTT
NA,TRBV28,NA,TRBJ1-3,CASSQGRNTIYF,TGTGCCAGCAGTCAGGGACGAAACACCATATATTTT
once,TRBV18,TRBD1,TRBJ2-5,CASSPLGQGGRETQYF,TGTGCCAGCTCACCACTTGGACAGGGGGGTCGAGAGACCCAGTACTTC
NA,TRBV7-6,NA,TRBJ2-1,CASSLPRSNEQFF,TGTGCCAGCAGCTTGCCTCGGTCCAATGAGCAGTTCTTC
NA,TRBV6-1,NA,TRBJ1-1,CASSLQDYTEAFF,TGTGCCAGCAGTCTACAGGACTACACTGAAGCTTTCTTT
NA,TRBV14,NA,TRBJ2-7,CASSQAGYEQYF,TGTGCCAGCAGCCAAGCCGGGTACGAGCAGTACTTC
NA,TRBV7-9,NA,TRBJ2-7,CASSPRTEPYEQYF,TGTGCCAGCAGCCCCAGGACAGAACCCTACGAGCAGTACTTC
NA,TRBV19,TRBD2,TRBJ2-1,CASTDPGLALNNEQFF,TGTGCCAGTACCGATCCGGGACTAGCGTTGAACAATGAGCAGTTCTTC
NA,TRBV5-4,NA,TRBJ1-2,CASSLTNRELEYGYTF,TGTGCCAGCAGCTTGACCAACAGGGAGTTGGAATATGGCTACACCTTC
NA,TRBV18,NA,TRBJ1-3,CASSRTDSSGNTIYF,TGTGCCAGCTCACGGACGGACAGCTCTGGAAACACCATATATTTT
few,TRBV28,NA,TRBJ2-7,CASSGLGGSRSYEQYF,TGTGCCAGCAGTGGCCTTGGTGGGTCTCGGTCCTACGAGCAGTACTTC
NA,TRBV25-1,NA,TRBJ2-5,CASSDSRRGQETQYF,TGTGCCAGCAGTGATTCTAGGCGGGGACAAGAGACCCAGTACTTC
NA,TRBV5-5,NA,TRBJ2-1,CASSFGGNEQFF,TGTGCCAGCAGCTTCGGGGGAAATGAGCAGTTCTTC
NA,TRBV6-5,NA,TRBJ2-7,CASSYSGPGGGEQYF,TGTGCCAGCAGTTACTCGGGTCCCGGGGGTGGCGAGCAGTACTTC
NA,TRBV16,NA,TRBJ2-7,CASSKPEGSYEQYF,TGTGCCAGCAGCAAGCCGGAAGGCTCCTACGAGCAGTACTTC
NA,TRBV7-2,NA,TRBJ2-3,CASSTIGRGLSGRDTQYF,TGTGCCAGCAGCACGATTGGGCGGGGACTCTCGGGCAGAGATACGCAGTATTTT
few,TRBV5-6,NA,TRBJ2-7,CASSPALPTYEQYF,TGTGCCAGCAGCCCAGCTCTTCCAACCTACGAGCAGTACTTC
NA,TRBV15,NA,TRBJ1-4,CATSRARGRANEKLFF,TGTGCCACCAGCAGGGCCAGGGGTCGAGCTAATGAAAAACTGTTTTTT
NA,TRBV11-3,NA,TRBJ1-1,CASSLQGYTEAFF,TGTGCCAGCAGCTTACAAGGCTACACTGAAGCTTTCTTT
NA,TRBV18,NA,TRBJ2-6,CASSPGGYGNVLTF,TGTGCCAGCTCACCCGGAGGGTACGGCAACGTCCTGACTTTC
NA,TRBV19,TRBD1,TRBJ1-3,CASGTGAGNTIYF,TGTGCCAGTGGAACAGGGGCGGGAAACACCATATATTTT
NA,TRBV13,NA,TRBJ2-3,CASSSGLSGDTQYF,TGTGCCAGCAGTTCGGGACTTTCAGGGGATACGCAGTATTTT
NA,TRBV19,NA,TRBJ1-1,CASSIRSVQARTEAFF,TGTGCCAGTAGTATACGATCGGTCCAAGCGCGCACTGAAGCTTTCTTT
NA,TRBV27,NA,TRBJ2-1,CASSSGAGRNNEQFF,TGTGCCAGCAGTTCAGGGGCGGGAAGGAACAATGAGCAGTTCTTC
NA,TRBV15,TRBD2,TRBJ2-3,CATSRAGETTDTQYF,TGTGCCACCAGCAGGGCGGGGGAAACCACAGATACGCAGTATTTT
NA,TRBV25-1,NA,TRBJ2-7,CASSERRDKEIEQYF,TGTGCCAGCAGTGAGAGGCGGGACAAGGAAATCGAGCAGTACTTC
NA,TRBV18,NA,TRBJ1-2,CASSSGYGYTF,TGTGCCAGCTCCTCGGGGTATGGCTACACCTTC
NA,TRBV10-3,TRBD1,TRBJ2-1,CAISRDRGLWGEQFF,TGTGCCATCAGCCGGGACAGGGGGCTGTGGGGTGAGCAGTTCTTC
NA,TRBV7-2,NA,TRBJ1-2,CASSRDHNYGYTF,TGTGCCAGCAGCCGGGACCATAACTATGGCTACACCTTC
NA,TRBV19,NA,TRBJ2-6,CASSIWFEGAYSGANVLTF,TGTGCCAGTAGTATTTGGTTTGAAGGGGCTTACTCTGGGGCCAACGTCCTGACTTTC
NA,TRBV2,NA,TRBJ2-7,CASSDARPTGVDEQYF,TGTGCCAGCAGTGACGCGCGCCCGACCGGGGTTGACGAGCAGTACTTC
NA,TRBV30,TRBD1,TRBJ2-3,CAWSATTGATDTQYF,TGTGCCTGGAGCGCCACGACAGGGGCCACAGATACGCAGTATTTT
NA,TRBV4-3,NA,TRBJ1-4,CASSQDIMGRANEKLFF,TGCGCCAGCAGCCAAGATATAATGGGTCGCGCTAATGAAAAACTGTTTTTT
many,TRBV27,TRBD1,TRBJ1-1,CASFLPGQGPNTEAFF,TGTGCCAGCTTTCTTCCGGGACAGGGCCCGAACACTGAAGCTTTCTTT
NA,TRBV5-6,NA,TRBJ2-5,CASSFLSQETQYF,TGTGCCAGCAGCTTCCTCTCCCAAGAGACCCAGTACTTC
NA,TRBV9,NA,TRBJ1-1,CASSVGMNTEAFF,TGTGCCAGCAGCGTAGGGATGAACACTGAAGCTTTCTTT
once,TRBV11-2,NA,TRBJ2-4,CASSLEGGLAKNIQYF,TGTGCCAGCAGCTTAGAGGGAGGACTAGCCAAAAACATTCAGTACTTC
NA,TRBV7-2,TRBD2,TRBJ2-7,CASSLGIIGGRAAEQYF,TGTGCCAGCAGCTTAGGTATAATAGGCGGGAGGGCCGCCGAGCAGTACTTC
NA,TRBV5-4,NA,TRBJ2-7,CASSPLNHQGEQYF,TGTGCCAGCAGCCCTTTAAACCACCAGGGGGAGCAGTACTTC
NA,TRBV19,NA,TRBJ2-1,CASGVGIAYNEQFF,TGTGCCAGTGGAGTTGGGATAGCCTACAATGAGCAGTTCTTC
NA,TRBV19,TRBD2,TRBJ2-1,CASSPGTRSSSYNEQFF,TGTGCCAGTAGTCCCGGGACTAGATCTTCCTCCTACAATGAGCAGTTCTTC
NA,TRBV9,NA,TRBJ2-2,CASSSRRQNLNTGELFF,TGTGCCAGCAGCTCCCGACGACAGAACCTGAACACCGGGGAGCTGTTTTTT
NA,TRBV5-4,NA,TRBJ1-1,CASSSGGGGTEAFF,TGTGCCAGCAGCTCCGGCGGGGGTGGCACTGAAGCTTTCTTT
NA,TRBV18,NA,TRBJ1-3,CASSPGIFGANTIYF,TGTGCCAGCTCACCCGGGATCTTTGGCGCGAACACCATATATTTT